This note documents a single T cell receptor beta chain sequence. The data were produced by immunoSEQ multiplex PCR, yet TCRdb's version contains in-frame clones alone and is incomplete. The table has some 49,000 clones, 80% to 90% seen once. The sample originates from a study of control samples from healthy donors and cancer patients. Sample: PBMCs. The source is a woman aged 45-65 years with lung cancer.

CDR3 DNA: TGTGCCAGTAGGCGGACAGGGCCTGCTGGTAACTATGGCTACACCTTC. Translating it yields CASRRTGPAGNYGYTF. The rearrangement joins TRBV19 to TRBJ1-2; 8 positions agree with TRBD1. The V gene's germline CDR1 is LNHDA and CDR2 SQIVND (reference sequence). This CDR3 comprises 16 residues. Losses at the gene ends were 6 bases for V and 1 base for J; bases not matched to a gene: 10.